The clone carrying this T cell receptor beta chain has only a few counts. Its target is not known. This entry comes from a study of cytomegalovirus exposure and HLA in healthy donors. Study outcomes and limitations: Fewer N-insertions (relative to the roughly 610-donor mean) were reportedly seen in an Asian-associated ancestry cluster in a later analysis.

It was with 60 Vbeta and 13 Jbeta primers that the PCR ran. Data came from immunoSEQ multiplex PCR; TCRdb stores just in-frame clones and leaves some out. The table records roughly 120,000 clones, 70% to 80% of them present only once. The receptor was isolated from a woman aged 40 to 49 in good health and CMV-seropositive. The source material was PBMCs.

The DNA for the CDR3 is TGTGCCAGCAGCTTTCCCTACACTGAAGCTTTCTTT. Translating gives CASSFPYTEAFF. The chain joins TRBV7-9 to TRBJ1-1, with unresolved D. V dropped 3 bases and J dropped 3 bases, with 5 bases sitting between them. This CDR3 has 12 residues. CDR1 SEHNR and CDR2 FQNEAQ come from the germline V gene (reference sequence).